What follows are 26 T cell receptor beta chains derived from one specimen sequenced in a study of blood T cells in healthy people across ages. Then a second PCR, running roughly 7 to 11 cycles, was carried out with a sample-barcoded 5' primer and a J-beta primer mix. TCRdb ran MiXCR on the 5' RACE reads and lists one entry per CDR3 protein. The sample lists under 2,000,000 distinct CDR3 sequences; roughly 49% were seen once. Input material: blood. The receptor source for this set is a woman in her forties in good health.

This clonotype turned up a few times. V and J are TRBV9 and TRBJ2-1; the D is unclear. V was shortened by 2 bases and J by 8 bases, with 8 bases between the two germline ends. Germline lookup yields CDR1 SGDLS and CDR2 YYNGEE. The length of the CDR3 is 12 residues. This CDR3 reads CASSVVADEQFF. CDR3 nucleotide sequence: TGTGCCAGCAGCGTGGTGGCGGATGAGCAGTTCTTC. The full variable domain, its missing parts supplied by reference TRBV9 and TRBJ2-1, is DSGVTQTPKHLITATGQRVTLRCSPRSGDLSVYWYQQSLDQGLQFLIQYYNGEERAKGNILERFSAQQFPDLHSELNLSSLELGDSALYFCASSVVADEQFFGPGTRLTVL.

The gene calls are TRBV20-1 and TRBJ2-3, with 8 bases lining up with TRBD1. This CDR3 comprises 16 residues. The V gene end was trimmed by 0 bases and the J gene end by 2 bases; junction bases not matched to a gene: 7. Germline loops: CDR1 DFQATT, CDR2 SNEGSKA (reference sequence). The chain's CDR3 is CSARDPPGQATDTQYF. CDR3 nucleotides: TGCAGTGCTAGAGATCCCCCGGGACAGGCCACAGATACGCAGTATTTT.

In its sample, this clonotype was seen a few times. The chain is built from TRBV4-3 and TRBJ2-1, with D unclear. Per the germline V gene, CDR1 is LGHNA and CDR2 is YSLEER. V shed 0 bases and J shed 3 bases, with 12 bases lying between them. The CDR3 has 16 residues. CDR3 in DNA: TGCGCCAGCAGCCAAGATCACGGAGATTACTACAATGAGCAGTTCTTC. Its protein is CASSQDHGDYYNEQFF.

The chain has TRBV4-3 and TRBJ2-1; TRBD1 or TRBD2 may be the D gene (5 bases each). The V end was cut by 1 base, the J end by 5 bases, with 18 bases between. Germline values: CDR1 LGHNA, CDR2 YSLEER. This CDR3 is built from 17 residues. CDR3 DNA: TGCGCCAGCAGCCAAGGGCATATTGGGGACGGAAACAATGAGCAGTTCTTC. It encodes CASSQGHIGDGNNEQFF.

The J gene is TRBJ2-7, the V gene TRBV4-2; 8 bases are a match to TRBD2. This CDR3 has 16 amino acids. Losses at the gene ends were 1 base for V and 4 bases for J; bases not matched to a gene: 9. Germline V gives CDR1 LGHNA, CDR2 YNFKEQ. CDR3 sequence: CASSQGGTGGRYEQYF. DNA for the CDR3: TGTGCCAGCAGCCAAGGCGGAACGGGGGGGCGGTACGAGCAGTACTTC.

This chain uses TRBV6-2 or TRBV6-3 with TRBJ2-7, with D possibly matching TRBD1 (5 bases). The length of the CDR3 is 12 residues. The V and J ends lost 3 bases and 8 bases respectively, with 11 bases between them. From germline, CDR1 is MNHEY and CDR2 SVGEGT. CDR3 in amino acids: CASSYPDSQQYF. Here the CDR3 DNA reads TGTGCCAGCAGTTATCCAGACAGTCAGCAGTACTTC.

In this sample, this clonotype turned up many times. Here the CDR3 reads CASSEGLGTDTQYF. The CDR3 region has the DNA TGTGCCAGCAGTGAAGGTTTAGGGACAGATACGCAGTATTTT. The V gene is TRBV6-1, the J gene TRBJ2-3; D unresolved. CDR1 is MNHNS and CDR2 is SASEGT in the germline V gene. The CDR3 consists of 14 residues. V lost 1 base, J lost 3 bases, and 8 bases lay in between.

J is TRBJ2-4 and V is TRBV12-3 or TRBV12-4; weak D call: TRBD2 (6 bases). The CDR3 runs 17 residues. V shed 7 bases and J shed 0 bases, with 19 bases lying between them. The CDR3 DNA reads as TGTGCCAGCACCCCGGGACTGCACATTCTAGCCAAAAACATTCAGTACTTC. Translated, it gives CASTPGLHILAKNIQYF.

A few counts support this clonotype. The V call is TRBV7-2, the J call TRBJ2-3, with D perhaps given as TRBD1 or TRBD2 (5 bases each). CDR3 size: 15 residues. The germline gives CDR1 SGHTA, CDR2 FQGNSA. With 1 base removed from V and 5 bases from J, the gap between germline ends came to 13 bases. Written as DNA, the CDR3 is TGTGCCAGCAGCTTAGACCGGGGACGGGGAGATACGCAGTATTTT. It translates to CASSLDRGRGDTQYF.

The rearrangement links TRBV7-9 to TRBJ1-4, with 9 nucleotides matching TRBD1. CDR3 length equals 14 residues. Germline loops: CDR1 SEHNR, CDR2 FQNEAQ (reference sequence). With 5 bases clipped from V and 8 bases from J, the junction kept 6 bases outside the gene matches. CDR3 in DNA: TGTGCCAGCAGCGTGGGACAGGGTACCGAAAAACTGTTTTTT. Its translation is CASSVGQGTEKLFF. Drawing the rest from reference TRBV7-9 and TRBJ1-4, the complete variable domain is DTGVSQNPRHKITKRGQNVTFRCDPISEHNRLYWYRQTLGQGPEFLTYFQNEAQLEKSRLLSDRFSAERPKGSFSTLEIQRTEQGDSAMYLCASSVGQGTEKLFFGSGTQLSVL.

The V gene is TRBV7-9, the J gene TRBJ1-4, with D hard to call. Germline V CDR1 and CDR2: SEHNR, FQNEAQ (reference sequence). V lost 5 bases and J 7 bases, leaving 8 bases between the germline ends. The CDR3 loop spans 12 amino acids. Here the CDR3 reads CASSPLFEKLFF. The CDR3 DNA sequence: TGTGCCAGCAGCCCACTTTTTGAAAAACTGTTTTTT.

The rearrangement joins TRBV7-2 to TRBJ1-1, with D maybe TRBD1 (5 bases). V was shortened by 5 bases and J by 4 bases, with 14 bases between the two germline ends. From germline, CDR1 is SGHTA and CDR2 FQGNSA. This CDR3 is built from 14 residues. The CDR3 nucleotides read TGTGCCAGCAGCCAGACAGCGGGGAGCACTGAAGCTTTCTTT. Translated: CASSQTAGSTEAFF.

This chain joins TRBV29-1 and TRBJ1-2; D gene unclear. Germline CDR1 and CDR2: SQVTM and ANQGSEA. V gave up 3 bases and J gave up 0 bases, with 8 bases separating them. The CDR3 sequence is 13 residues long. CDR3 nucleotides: TGCAGCGTTGAGCCTCAACCTAACTATGGCTACACCTTC. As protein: CSVEPQPNYGYTF.

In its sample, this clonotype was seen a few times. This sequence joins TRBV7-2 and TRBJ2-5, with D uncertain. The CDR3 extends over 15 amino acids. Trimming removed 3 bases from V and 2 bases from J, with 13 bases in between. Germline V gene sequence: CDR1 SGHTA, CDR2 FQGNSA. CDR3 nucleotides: TGTGCCAGCAGCTTCCCTCCAAGTATTCAAGAGACCCAGTACTTC. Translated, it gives CASSFPPSIQETQYF.

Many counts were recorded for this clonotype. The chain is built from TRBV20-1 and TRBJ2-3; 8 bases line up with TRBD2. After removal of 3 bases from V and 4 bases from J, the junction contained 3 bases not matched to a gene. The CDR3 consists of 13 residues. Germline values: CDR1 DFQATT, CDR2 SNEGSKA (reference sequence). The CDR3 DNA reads TGCAGTGCTAGCGGGGGGGGTGCAGATACGCAGTATTTT. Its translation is CSASGGGADTQYF.

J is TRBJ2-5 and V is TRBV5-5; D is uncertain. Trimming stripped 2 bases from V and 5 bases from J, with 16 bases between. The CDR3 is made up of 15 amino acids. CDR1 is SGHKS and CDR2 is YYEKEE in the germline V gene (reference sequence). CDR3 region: CASSLFDGRGETQYF. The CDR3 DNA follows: TGTGCCAGCAGCTTATTTGACGGACGCGGCGAGACCCAGTACTTC. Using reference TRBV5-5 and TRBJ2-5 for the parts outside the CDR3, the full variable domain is DAGVTQSPTHLIKTRGQQVTLRCSPISGHKSVSWYQQVLGQGPQFIFQYYEKEERGRGNFPDRFSARQFPNYSSELNVNALLLGDSALYLCASSLFDGRGETQYFGPGTRLLVL.

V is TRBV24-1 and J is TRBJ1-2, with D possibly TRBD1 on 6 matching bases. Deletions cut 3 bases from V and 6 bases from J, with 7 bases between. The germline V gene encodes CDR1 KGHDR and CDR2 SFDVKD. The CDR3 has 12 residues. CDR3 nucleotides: TGTGCCACCAGTGATCCAGGGGATGGCTACACCTTC. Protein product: CATSDPGDGYTF.

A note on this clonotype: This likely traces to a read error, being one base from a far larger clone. The CDR3 DNA follows: TGTGCCAGCAATTCCCGGGAGACCCAGTACTTC. This gives the protein CASNSRETQYF. The V call is TRBV12-3 or TRBV12-4, the J call TRBJ2-5; unclear D gene. This CDR3 comprises 11 residues. Trimming removed 7 bases at V and 5 bases at J, with 8 bases between.

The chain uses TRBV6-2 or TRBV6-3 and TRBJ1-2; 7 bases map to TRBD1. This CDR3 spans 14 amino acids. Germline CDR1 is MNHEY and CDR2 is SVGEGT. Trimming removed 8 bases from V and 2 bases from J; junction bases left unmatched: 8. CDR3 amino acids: CASEPRGRNYGYTF. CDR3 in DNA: TGTGCCAGCGAACCAAGGGGGCGCAACTATGGCTACACCTTC.

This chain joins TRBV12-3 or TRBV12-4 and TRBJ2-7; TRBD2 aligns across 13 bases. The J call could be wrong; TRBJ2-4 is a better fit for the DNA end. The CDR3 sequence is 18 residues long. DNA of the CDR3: TGTGCCAGCAGTCCAGGACTAGCGGGGGTGAGCGCCAAAAACATTCAGTACTTC. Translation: CASSPGLAGVSAKNIQYF.

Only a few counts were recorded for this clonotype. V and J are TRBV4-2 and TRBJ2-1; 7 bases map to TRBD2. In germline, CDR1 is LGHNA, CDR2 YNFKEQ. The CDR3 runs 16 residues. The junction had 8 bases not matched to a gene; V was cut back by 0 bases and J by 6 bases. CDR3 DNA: TGTGCCAGCAGCCAAGATGTGGGGGGGAGTGTCAATGAGCAGTTCTTC. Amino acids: CASSQDVGGSVNEQFF.

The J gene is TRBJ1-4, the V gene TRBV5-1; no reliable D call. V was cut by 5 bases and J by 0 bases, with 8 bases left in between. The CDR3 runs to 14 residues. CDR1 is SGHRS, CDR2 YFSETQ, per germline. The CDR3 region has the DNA TGCGCCAGCAGAAGGGATTCAACTAATGAAAAACTGTTTTTT. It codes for CASRRDSTNEKLFF. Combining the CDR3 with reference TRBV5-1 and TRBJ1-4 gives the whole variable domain KAGVTQTPRYLIKTRGQQVTLSCSPISGHRSVSWYQQTPGQGLQFLFEYFSETQRNKGNFPGRFSGRQFSNSRSEMNVSTLELGDSALYLCASRRDSTNEKLFFGSGTQLSVL.

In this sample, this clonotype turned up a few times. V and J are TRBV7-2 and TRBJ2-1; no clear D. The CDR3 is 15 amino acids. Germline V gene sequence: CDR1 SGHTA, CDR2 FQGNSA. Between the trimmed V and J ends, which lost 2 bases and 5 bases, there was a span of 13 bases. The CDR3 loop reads CASSLSAGQHNEQFF. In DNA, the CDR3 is TGTGCCAGCAGCTTATCGGCAGGTCAGCACAATGAGCAGTTCTTC. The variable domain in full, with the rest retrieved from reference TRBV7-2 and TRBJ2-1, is GAGVSQSPSNKVTEKGKDVELRCDPISGHTALYWYRQSLGQGLEFLIYFQGNSAPDKSGLPSDRFSAERTGGSVSTLTIQRTQQEDSAVYLCASSLSAGQHNEQFFGPGTRLTVL.

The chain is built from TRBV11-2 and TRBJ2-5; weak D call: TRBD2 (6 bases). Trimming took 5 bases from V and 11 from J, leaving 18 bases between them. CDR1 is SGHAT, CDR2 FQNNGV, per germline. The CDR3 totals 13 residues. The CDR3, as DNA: TGTGCCAGCAGCCATCGGGGGATCGGTGAGCAGTACTTC. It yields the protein CASSHRGIGEQYF. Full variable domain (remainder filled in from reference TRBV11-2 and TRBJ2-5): EAGVAQSPRYKIIEKRQSVAFWCNPISGHATLYWYQQILGQGPKLLIQFQNNGVVDDSQLPKDRFSAERLKGVDSTLKIQPAKLEDSAVYLCASSHRGIGEQYFGPGTRLLVL.

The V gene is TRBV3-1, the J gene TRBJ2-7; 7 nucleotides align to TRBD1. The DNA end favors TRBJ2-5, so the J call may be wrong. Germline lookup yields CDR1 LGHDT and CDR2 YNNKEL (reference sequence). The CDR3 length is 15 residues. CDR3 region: CASSRFLGTEETQYF. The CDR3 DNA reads TGTGCCAGCAGCCGATTCCTCGGGACAGAAGAGACCCAGTACTTC.

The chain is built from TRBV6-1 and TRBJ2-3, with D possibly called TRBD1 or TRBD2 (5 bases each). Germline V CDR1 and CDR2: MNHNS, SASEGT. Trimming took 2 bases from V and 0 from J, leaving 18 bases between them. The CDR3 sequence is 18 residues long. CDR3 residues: CASSESPLGTVSTDTQYF. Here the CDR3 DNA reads TGTGCCAGCAGTGAATCCCCTTTGGGGACGGTTAGCACAGATACGCAGTATTTT.